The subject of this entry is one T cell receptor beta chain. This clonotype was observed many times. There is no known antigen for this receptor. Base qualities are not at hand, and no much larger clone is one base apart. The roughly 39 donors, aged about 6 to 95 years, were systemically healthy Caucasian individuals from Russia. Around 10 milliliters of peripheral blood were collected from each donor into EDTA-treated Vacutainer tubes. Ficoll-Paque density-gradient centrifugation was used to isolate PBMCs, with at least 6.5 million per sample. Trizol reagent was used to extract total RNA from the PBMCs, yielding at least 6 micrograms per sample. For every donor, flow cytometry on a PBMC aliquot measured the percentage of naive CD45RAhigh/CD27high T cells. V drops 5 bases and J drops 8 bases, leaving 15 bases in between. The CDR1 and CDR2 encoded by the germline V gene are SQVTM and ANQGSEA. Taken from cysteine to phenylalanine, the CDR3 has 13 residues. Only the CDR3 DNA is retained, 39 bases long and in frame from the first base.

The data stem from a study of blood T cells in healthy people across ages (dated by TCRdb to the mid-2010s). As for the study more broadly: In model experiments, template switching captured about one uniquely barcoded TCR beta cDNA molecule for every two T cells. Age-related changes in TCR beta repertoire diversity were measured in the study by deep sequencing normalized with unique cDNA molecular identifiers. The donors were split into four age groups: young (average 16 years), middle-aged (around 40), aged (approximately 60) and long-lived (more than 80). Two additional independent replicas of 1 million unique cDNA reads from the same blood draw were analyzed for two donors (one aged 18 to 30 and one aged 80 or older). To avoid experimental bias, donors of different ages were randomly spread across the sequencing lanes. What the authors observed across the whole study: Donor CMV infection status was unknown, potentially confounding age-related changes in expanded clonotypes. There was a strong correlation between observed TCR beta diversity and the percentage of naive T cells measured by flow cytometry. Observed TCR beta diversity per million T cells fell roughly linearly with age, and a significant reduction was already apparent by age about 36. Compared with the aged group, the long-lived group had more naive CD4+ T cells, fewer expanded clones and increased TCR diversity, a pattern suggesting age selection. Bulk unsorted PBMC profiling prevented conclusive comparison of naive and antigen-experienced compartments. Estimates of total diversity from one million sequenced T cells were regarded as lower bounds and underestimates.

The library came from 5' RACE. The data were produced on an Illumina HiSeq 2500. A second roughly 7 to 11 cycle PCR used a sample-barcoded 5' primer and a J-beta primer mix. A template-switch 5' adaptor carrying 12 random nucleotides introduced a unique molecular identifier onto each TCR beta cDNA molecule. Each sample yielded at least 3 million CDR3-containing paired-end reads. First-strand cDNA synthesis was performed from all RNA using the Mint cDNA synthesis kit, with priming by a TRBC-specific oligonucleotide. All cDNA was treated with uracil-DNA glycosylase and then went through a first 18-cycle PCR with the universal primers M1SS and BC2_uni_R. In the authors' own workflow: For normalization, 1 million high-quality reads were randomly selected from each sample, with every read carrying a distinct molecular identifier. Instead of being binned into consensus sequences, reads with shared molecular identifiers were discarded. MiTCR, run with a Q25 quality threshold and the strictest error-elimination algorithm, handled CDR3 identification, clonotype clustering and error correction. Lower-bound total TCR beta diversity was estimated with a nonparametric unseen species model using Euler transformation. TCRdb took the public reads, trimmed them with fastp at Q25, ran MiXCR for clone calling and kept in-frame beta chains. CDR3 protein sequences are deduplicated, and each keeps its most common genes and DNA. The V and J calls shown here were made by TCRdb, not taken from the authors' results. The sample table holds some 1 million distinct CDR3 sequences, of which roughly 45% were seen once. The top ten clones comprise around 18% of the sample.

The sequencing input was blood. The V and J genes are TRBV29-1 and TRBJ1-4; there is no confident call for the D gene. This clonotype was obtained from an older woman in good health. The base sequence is TGCAGCGTTCGCAACAAGGAATGGGAAAAACTGTTTTTT. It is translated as CSVRNKEWEKLFF.